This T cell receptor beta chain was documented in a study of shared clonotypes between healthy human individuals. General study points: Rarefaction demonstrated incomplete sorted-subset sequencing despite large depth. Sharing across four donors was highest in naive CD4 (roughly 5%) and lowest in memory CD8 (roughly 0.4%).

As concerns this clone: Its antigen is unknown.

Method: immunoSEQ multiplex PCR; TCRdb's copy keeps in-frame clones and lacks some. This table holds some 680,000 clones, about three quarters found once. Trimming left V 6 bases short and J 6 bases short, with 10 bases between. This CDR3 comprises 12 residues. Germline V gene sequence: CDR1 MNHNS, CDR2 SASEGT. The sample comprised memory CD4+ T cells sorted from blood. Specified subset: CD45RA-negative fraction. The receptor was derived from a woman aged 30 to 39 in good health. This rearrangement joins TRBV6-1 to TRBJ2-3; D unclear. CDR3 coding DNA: TGTGCCAGCAGCAACTTAGATGATACGCAGTATTTT. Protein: CASSNLDDTQYF.